Shown below are 14 T cell receptor beta chains from a single sample sequenced in a study of OX40 agonist ivuxolimab in advanced cancers. Clones were sequenced by immunoSEQ multiplex PCR, and TCRdb holds only the in-frame ones, with some missing. The sample holds around 140,000 clones; 90% are singletons and the top ten take about 1.1%. Sequencing was performed on CD4+ or CD8+ T cells sorted from blood, taken in a trial of the OX40 agonist ivuxolimab. These receptors were obtained from an adult with an advanced solid tumor such as melanoma, head and neck, liver or kidney cancer.

The chain links TRBV2 to TRBJ2-1, with D possibly called TRBD1 or TRBD2 (5 bases each). This CDR3 spans 15 amino acids. V was trimmed by 1 base and J by 3 bases, leaving 10 bases between them. Germline V gives CDR1 SNHLY, CDR2 FYNNEI. This chain's CDR3 is CASSEGGVGYNEQFF. The CDR3 region has the DNA TGTGCCAGCAGTGAAGGAGGGGTTGGCTACAATGAGCAGTTCTTC. Drawing the rest from reference TRBV2 and TRBJ2-1, the complete variable domain is EPEVTQTPSHQVTQMGQEVILRCVPISNHLYFYWYRQILGQKVEFLVSFYNNEISEKSEIFDDQFSVERPDGSNFTLKIRSTKLEDSAMYFCASSEGGVGYNEQFFGPGTRLTVL.

The chain employs TRBV6-4 and TRBJ1-3; TRBD1 matches at 10 bases. Germline V gene sequence: CDR1 MRHNA, CDR2 SNTAGT. This CDR3 is 18 amino acids long. Trimming removed 6 bases from V and 4 bases from J; junction bases left unmatched: 15. Here the CDR3 reads CASSLWGQGPKWGNTIYF. The CDR3 DNA reads TGTGCCAGCAGCCTGTGGGGACAGGGGCCAAAGTGGGGAAACACCATATATTTT.

Regarding this clone: An end of the junction differs from the germline gene, which may be a read error. The chain couples TRBV5-1 to TRBJ2-1; TRBD1 or TRBD2 may be the D gene (6 bases each). There are 15 residues in the CDR3. Germline V gene lookup returns CDR1 SGHRS and CDR2 YFSETQ. As DNA, the CDR3 is TGCGCCAGCACCTTGGAAGGGGGGAATTTAGGGGAGCAGTTCTTC. Amino acids: CASTLEGGNLGEQFF.

This clone was picked up one time. The chain links TRBV5-5 to TRBJ2-5; D is possibly TRBD2 (5 bases). This CDR3 is 14 amino acids long. CDR1 is SGHKS and CDR2 is YYEKEE in the germline V gene (reference sequence). The V and J ends lost 2 bases and 4 bases respectively, with 12 bases between them. The DNA of the CDR3 is TGTGCCAGCAGCTTTACGGGGATAAGAGAGACCCAGTACTTC. This gives the protein CASSFTGIRETQYF.

V usage is TRBV9 and J usage is TRBJ2-6; weak D call: TRBD1 (6 bases). This CDR3 spans 15 amino acids. Between the trimmed V and J ends, which lost 4 bases and 4 bases, there was a span of 12 bases. The germline V gene has CDR1 SGDLS and CDR2 YYNGEE. CDR3 nucleotide sequence: TGTGCCAGCAGCTCACAGGGTCCCGGGGCCAACGTCCTGACTTTC. This encodes CASSSQGPGANVLTF.

The gene calls are TRBV6-1 and TRBJ2-5, with D possibly matching TRBD2 (5 bases). This CDR3 is 15 amino acids long. Germline V gene sequence: CDR1 MNHNS, CDR2 SASEGT. The ends were cut back, 5 bases at V and 5 bases at J, with 18 bases in the middle. CDR3 in amino acids: CASSRTLVGVETQYF. The CDR3 coding sequence is TGTGCCAGCAGTCGGACTCTAGTAGGAGTGGAGACCCAGTACTTC.

The J gene is TRBJ2-2, the V gene TRBV28; 7 bases are a match to TRBD1. J gave up 2 bases and V 6 bases, and 6 bases lay outside the gene matches. Germline values: CDR1 MDHEN, CDR2 SYDVKM. The CDR3 spans 15 residues. The CDR3 is CASSRGQDNTGELFF. Here the CDR3 DNA reads TGTGCCAGCAGCCGCGGACAGGACAACACCGGGGAGCTGTTTTTT.

As concerns this clone: This sample includes further DNA sequences coding for the same CDR3. The chain employs TRBV5-1 and TRBJ2-3; no reliable D call. CDR1 SGHRS and CDR2 YFSETQ come from the germline V gene. This CDR3 region has 12 residues. Between the trimmed V and J ends, which lost 3 bases and 0 bases, there was a span of 2 bases. This chain's CDR3 is CASSSSTDTQYF. Here the CDR3 DNA reads TGCGCCAGCAGCTCTAGCACAGATACGCAGTATTTT. The whole variable domain, remainder taken from reference TRBV5-1 and TRBJ2-3, is KAGVTQTPRYLIKTRGQQVTLSCSPISGHRSVSWYQQTPGQGLQFLFEYFSETQRNKGNFPGRFSGRQFSNSRSEMNVSTLELGDSALYLCASSSSTDTQYFGPGTRLTVL.

V usage is TRBV28 and J usage is TRBJ1-4; D call uncertain. The CDR3 length is 16 residues. V lost 4 bases and J lost 8, with 20 bases in between. Germline lookup yields CDR1 MDHEN and CDR2 SYDVKM. For the CDR3, the DNA is TGTGCCAGCAGTTCGAGCTGGGCCGACCTTTGGGAAAAACTGTTTTTT. Its translation is CASSSSWADLWEKLFF.

The genes are TRBV9 and TRBJ2-2, with no clear D. V was shortened by 0 bases and J by 4 bases, with 7 bases between the two germline ends. Germline CDR1 SGDLS, CDR2 YYNGEE. The CDR3 sequence is 14 residues long. The CDR3 sequence: CASSVGSATGELFF. The CDR3 DNA is TGTGCCAGCAGCGTAGGATCGGCCACCGGGGAGCTGTTTTTT.

This clone occurred once. The rearrangement uses TRBV5-4 and TRBJ2-5; D uncertain. This CDR3 spans 16 amino acids. Germline V gene sequence: CDR1 SGHNT, CDR2 YYREEE (reference sequence). V was clipped by 2 bases and J by 0 bases, with 14 bases between them. DNA of the CDR3: TGTGCCAGCAGCTTTGACCAGACCACATACCAAGAGACCCAGTACTTC. This encodes CASSFDQTTYQETQYF.

This chain uses TRBV6-6 with TRBJ1-1, with no clear D. This CDR3 contains 11 residues. Between the trimmed V and J ends, which lost 7 bases and 4 bases, there was a span of 7 bases. CDR1 and CDR2 (germline): MNHNY, SVGAGI (reference sequence). The CDR3: CASTHGTEAFF. The CDR3 region has the DNA TGTGCCAGCACCCATGGCACTGAAGCTTTCTTT.

V and J are TRBV5-4 and TRBJ2-7, with D possibly being TRBD1 (6 bases). Between the trimmed V and J ends, which lost 3 bases and 0 bases, there was a span of 13 bases. CDR3 length equals 15 residues. The germline CDR1 and CDR2 sequences are SGHNT and YYREEE (reference sequence). CDR3 sequence (DNA): TGTGCCAGCAGCTCCGGGACAACGAGCTCCTACGAGCAGTACTTC. It is translated as CASSSGTTSSYEQYF.

Written as DNA, the CDR3 is TGTGCCAGCGGGCAGGAGGGGAGAGGGTACAATGAGCAGTTCTTC. It encodes CASGQEGRGYNEQFF. The V gene is TRBV27, the J gene TRBJ2-1; possible D gene TRBD2, 6 bases. The CDR3 covers 15 residues. Trimming removed 8 bases at V and 4 bases at J, with 18 bases between. The germline CDR1 and CDR2 sequences are MNHEY and SMNVEV (reference sequence).